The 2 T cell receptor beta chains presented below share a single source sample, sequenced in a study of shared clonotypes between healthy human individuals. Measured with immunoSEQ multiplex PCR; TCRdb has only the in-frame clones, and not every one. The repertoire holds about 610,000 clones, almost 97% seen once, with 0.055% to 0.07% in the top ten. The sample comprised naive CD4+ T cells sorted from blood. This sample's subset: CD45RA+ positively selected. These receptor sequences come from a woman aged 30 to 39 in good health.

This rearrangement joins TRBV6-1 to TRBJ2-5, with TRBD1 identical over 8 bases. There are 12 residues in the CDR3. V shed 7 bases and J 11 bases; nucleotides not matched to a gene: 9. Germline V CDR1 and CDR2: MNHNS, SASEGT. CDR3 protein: CASTVSRDRQYF. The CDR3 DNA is TGTGCCAGCACGGTATCCCGGGACAGGCAGTACTTC.

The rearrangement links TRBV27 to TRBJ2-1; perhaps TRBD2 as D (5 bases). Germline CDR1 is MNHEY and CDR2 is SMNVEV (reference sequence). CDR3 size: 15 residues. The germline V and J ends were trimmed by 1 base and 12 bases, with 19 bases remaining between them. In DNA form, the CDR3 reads TGTGCCAGCAGTTTATATAGGACCAATCGAGGGTCGCAGTTCTTC. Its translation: CASSLYRTNRGSQFF.